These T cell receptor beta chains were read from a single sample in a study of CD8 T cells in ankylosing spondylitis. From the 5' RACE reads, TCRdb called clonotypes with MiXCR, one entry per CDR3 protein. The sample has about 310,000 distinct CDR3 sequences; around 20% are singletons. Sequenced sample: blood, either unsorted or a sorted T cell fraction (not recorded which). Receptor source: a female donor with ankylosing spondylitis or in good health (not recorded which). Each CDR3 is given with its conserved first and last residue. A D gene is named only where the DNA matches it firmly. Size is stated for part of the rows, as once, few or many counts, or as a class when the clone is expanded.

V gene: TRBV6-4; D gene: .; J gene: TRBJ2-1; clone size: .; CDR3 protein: CASSESQGNNEQFF; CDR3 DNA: TGTGCCAGCAGTGAATCCCAGGGGAACAATGAGCAGTTCTTC
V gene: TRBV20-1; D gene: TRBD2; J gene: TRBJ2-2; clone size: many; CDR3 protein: CSAYRLAGSDGELFF; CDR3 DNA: TGCAGTGCTTACAGACTAGCGGGATCGGACGGGGAGCTGTTTTTT
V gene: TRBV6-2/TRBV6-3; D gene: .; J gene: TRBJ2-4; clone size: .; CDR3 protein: CASSADSARSPTSLNIQYF; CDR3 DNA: TGTGCCAGCAGCGCTGACTCCGCCCGAAGTCCGACCTCCCTAAACATTCAGTACTTC
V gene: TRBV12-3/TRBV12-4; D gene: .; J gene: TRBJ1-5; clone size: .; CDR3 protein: CASSLHSSWENQPQHF; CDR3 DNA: TGTGCCAGCAGTTTACATTCTTCTTGGGAAAATCAGCCCCAGCATTTT
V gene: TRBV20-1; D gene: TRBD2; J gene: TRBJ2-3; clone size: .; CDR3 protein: CSAQRPGLAGVDTQYF; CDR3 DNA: TGCAGTGCTCAACGCCCGGGACTAGCGGGAGTAGATACGCAGTATTTT
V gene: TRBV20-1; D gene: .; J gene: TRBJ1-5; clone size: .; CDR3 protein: CSTSTGLSDQPQHF; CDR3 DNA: TGCAGTACCTCAACAGGGCTGTCCGATCAGCCCCAGCATTTT
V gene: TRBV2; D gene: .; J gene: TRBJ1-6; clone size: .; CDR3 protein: CASSNRNQSSYNSPLHF; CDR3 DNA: TGTGCCAGCAGTAATCGGAACCAGAGCTCCTATAATTCACCCCTCCACTTT
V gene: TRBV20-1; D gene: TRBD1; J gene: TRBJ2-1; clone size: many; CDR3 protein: CSAWAGGRNEQFF; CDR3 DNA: TGCAGTGCTTGGGCAGGGGGCCGAAATGAGCAGTTCTTC
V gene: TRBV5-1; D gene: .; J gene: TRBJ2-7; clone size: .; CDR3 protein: CASSAGTLGGAEQYF; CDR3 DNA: TGCGCCAGCAGCGCCGGGACTCTTGGCGGTGCCGAGCAGTACTTC
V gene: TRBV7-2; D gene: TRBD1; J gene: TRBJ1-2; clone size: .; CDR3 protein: CASSPGGVANYGYTF; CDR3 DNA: TGTGCCAGCAGCCCAGGGGGGGTGGCTAACTATGGCTACACCTTC
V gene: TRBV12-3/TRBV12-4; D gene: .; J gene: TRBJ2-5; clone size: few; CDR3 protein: CASSPTDRPGTQYF; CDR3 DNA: TGTGCCAGCAGTCCCACGGACCGGCCGGGGACCCAGTACTTC
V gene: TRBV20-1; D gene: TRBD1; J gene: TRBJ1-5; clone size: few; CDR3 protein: CNSGGVGNQPQHF; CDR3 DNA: TGCAACTCAGGGGGGGTGGGCAATCAGCCCCAGCATTTT
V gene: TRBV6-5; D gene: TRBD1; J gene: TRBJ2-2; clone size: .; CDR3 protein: CASSYGNRGADTGELFF; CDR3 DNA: TGTGCCAGCAGTTATGGAAACAGGGGGGCGGACACCGGGGAGCTGTTTTTT
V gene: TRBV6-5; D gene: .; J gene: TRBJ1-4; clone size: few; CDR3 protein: CASSRRGEKLFF; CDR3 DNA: TGTGCCAGCAGTAGACGGGGGGAAAAACTGTTTTTT
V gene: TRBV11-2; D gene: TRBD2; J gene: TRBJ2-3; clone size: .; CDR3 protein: CASSLEGGPHTQYF; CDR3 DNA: TGTGCCAGCAGCTTGGAGGGAGGGCCCCATACGCAGTATTTT
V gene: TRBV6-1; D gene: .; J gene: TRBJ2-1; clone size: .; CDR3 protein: CASSAQGRYNEQFF; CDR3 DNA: TGTGCCAGCAGTGCCCAAGGCCGCTACAATGAGCAGTTCTTC
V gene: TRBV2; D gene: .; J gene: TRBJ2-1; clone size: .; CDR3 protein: CASSGSSGRGDEQFF; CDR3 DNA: TGTGCCAGCAGTGGATCAAGCGGCCGGGGCGATGAGCAGTTCTTC
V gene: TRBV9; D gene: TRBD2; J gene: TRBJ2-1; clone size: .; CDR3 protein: CASSRPLNSGRSSSYNEQFF; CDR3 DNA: TGTGCCAGCAGTCGACCGTTGAATAGCGGGAGGTCAAGCTCCTACAATGAGCAGTTCTTC
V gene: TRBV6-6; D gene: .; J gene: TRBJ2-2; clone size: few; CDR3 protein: CASSTSGGGGTGELFF; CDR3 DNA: TGTGCCAGCAGTACCTCAGGGGGCGGGGGAACCGGGGAGCTGTTTTTT
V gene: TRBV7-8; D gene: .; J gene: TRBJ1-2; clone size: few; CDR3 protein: CASSPWLGDYGYTF; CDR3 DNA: TGTGCCAGCAGCCCGTGGTTGGGAGACTATGGCTACACCTTC
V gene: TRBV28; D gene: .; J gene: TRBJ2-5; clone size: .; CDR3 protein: CALGVTQETQYF; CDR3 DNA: TGTGCCCTTGGGGTTACCCAAGAGACCCAGTACTTC
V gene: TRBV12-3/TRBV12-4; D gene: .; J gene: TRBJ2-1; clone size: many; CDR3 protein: CASSNTGYNEQFF; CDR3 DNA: TGTGCCAGCAGTAATACAGGGTACAATGAGCAGTTCTTC
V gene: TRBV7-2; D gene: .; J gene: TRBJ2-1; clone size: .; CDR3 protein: CASSLEGAGNEQFF; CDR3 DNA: TGTGCCAGCAGCTTAGAGGGGGCGGGGAATGAGCAGTTCTTC
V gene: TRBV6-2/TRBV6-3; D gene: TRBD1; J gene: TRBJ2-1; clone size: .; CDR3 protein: CASRTGDNEQFF; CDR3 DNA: TGTGCCAGCCGGACAGGCGACAATGAGCAGTTCTTC
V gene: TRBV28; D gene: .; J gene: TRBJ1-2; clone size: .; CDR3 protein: CASSFWETRGYTF; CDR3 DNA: TGTGCCAGCAGTTTCTGGGAGACGCGGGGCTACACCTTC
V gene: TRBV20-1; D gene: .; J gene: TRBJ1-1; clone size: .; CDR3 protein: CSAKGLEAFF; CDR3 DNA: TGCAGTGCTAAAGGCCTTGAAGCTTTCTTT
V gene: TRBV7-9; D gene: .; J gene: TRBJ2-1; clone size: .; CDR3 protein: CASSLVPSFNEQFF; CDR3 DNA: TGTGCCAGCAGCCTAGTCCCTAGCTTTAATGAGCAGTTCTTC
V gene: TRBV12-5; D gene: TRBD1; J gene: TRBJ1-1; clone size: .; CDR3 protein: CASGKDRPGGTEAFF; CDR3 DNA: TGTGCTAGTGGAAAGGACAGGCCAGGGGGCACTGAAGCTTTCTTT
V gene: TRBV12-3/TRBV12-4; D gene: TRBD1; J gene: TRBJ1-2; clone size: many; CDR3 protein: CASRPGQGRYGYTF; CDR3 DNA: TGTGCCAGCAGGCCGGGACAGGGGCGGTATGGCTACACCTTC
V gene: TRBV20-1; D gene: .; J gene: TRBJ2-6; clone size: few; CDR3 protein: CSARGITGANVLTF; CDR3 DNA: TGCAGTGCTAGGGGAATTACTGGGGCCAACGTCCTGACTTTC
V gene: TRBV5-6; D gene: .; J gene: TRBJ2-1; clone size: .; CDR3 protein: CASSLRGWNEQFF; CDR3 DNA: TGTGCCAGCAGCTTACGGGGGTGGAATGAGCAGTTCTTC
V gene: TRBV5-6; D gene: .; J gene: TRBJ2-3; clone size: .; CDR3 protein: CASSLGVTADTQYF; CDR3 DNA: TGTGCCAGCAGCTTGGGCGTTACCGCAGATACGCAGTATTTT
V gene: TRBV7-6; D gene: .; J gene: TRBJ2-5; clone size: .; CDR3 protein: CASSPLGPQETQYF; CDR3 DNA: TGTGCCAGCAGCCCCTTAGGCCCCCAAGAGACCCAGTACTTC
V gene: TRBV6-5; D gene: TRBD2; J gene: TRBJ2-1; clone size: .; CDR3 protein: CASSRSTSGRIGEQFF; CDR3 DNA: TGTGCCAGCAGTCGCTCGACTAGCGGGAGGATTGGGGAGCAGTTCTTC
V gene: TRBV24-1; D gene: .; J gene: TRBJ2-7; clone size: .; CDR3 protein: CATSQGPLYEQYF; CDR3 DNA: TGTGCCACCAGTCAGGGACCTCTCTACGAGCAGTACTTC